A single sample is the source of the 14 T cell receptor beta chains below, sequenced in a study of cytomegalovirus exposure and HLA in healthy donors. The PCR was carried out with 60 Vbeta primers and 13 Jbeta primers. Clones were read by immunoSEQ multiplex PCR, and TCRdb kept only the in-frame ones, dropping some. The sample records 110,000 to 150,000 clones, roughly 80% being singletons. The specimen was PBMCs. These receptors were taken from a man aged 35-49 years in good health and CMV-seropositive.

The table lists this clone with a count of one. The chain joins TRBV25-1 to TRBJ1-1, with a weak D call TRBD1 (5 bases). Per germline, CDR1 MGHDK and CDR2 SYGVNS. This CDR3 is 13 amino acids long. V shed 1 base and J shed 8 bases, with 11 bases lying between them. The CDR3 region has the DNA TGTGCCAGCAGTGAATTAGGGCGGGGGGAAGCTTTCTTT. Its translation is CASSELGRGEAFF.

CDR3 nucleotides: TGTGCCAGTAGCACACTGGGGCAGAACACTGAAGCTTTCTTT. Translating it yields CASSTLGQNTEAFF. The genes are TRBV19 and TRBJ1-1; the D gene is possibly TRBD1 (5 bases). Germline-derived CDR1 and CDR2 are LNHDA and SQIVND (reference sequence). The V and J ends lost 6 bases and 1 base respectively, with 12 bases between them. The CDR3 is 14 residues long.

The V and J genes are TRBV28 and TRBJ1-5, with 9 nucleotides matching TRBD1. Trimming at V came to 10 bases and at J to 1 base, leaving 8 bases not matched to a gene. The CDR3 is made up of 15 amino acids. Per germline, CDR1 MDHEN and CDR2 SYDVKM. Written as DNA, the CDR3 is TGTGCCACCGTTACAGGGGGCGCGAGCAATCAGCCCCAGCATTTT. Protein product: CATVTGGASNQPQHF.

The chain is built from TRBV14 and TRBJ2-5; 8 bases are shared with TRBD1. The end of the DNA aligns better with TRBJ2-7, so the J call may be wrong. The CDR3 is 16 residues long. Germline V gives CDR1 SGHDN, CDR2 FVKESK. The CDR3 nucleotides read TGTGCCAGCAGCCAAGATTTTGGACAGGGATCCTACGAGCAGTACTTC. Translation: CASSQDFGQGSYEQYF.

This clone has only a few counts. The gene calls are TRBV19 and TRBJ1-6; 7 nucleotides align to TRBD1. The CDR3 extends over 15 amino acids. With 6 bases clipped from V and 7 bases from J, the junction kept 9 bases outside the gene matches. CDR1 and CDR2 (germline): LNHDA, SQIVND (reference sequence). CDR3 loop: CASSPSATGNSPLHF. The CDR3 nucleotides are TGTGCCAGTAGCCCCAGCGCGACAGGGAATTCACCCCTCCACTTT. Full variable domain (missing parts from reference TRBV19 and TRBJ1-6): DGGITQSPKYLFRKEGQNVTLSCEQNLNHDAMYWYRQDPGQGLRLIYYSQIVNDFQKGDIAEGYSVSREKKESFPLTVTSAQKNPTAFYLCASSPSATGNSPLHFGNGTRLTVT.

The chain links TRBV9 to TRBJ2-4; TRBD2 might be the D (7 bases). Per germline, CDR1 SGDLS and CDR2 YYNGEE. Deletions cut 4 bases from V and 5 bases from J, with 13 bases between. The CDR3 totals 14 residues. This CDR3 is CASSLGGVQNIQYF. CDR3 nucleotide sequence: TGTGCCAGCAGCCTAGGGGGGGTGCAAAACATTCAGTACTTC.

The chain employs TRBV15 and TRBJ2-7, with D perhaps TRBD2 (6 bases). Trimming took off 0 bases at V and 6 bases at J, with 12 bases between the two ends. The CDR3 loop spans 14 amino acids. Germline V CDR1 and CDR2: LNHNV, YYDKDF (reference sequence). The CDR3 nucleotides read TGTGCCACCAGCAGAGATACCCAGGGAGGCGAGCAGTACTTC. Translated: CATSRDTQGGEQYF.

This clone was detected only a few times. The rearrangement links TRBV9 to TRBJ1-2; 10 bases are shared with TRBD1. The CDR3 length is 16 residues. CDR1 SGDLS and CDR2 YYNGEE come from the germline V gene. Unmatched junction bases numbered 6, after V lost 2 bases and J lost 2 bases. In nucleotides, the CDR3 is TGTGCCAGCAGCGTCATGCGGACAGGGGGGAACTATGGCTACACCTTC. This translates into CASSVMRTGGNYGYTF. The full variable domain, rest sourced from reference TRBV9 and TRBJ1-2, is DSGVTQTPKHLITATGQRVTLRCSPRSGDLSVYWYQQSLDQGLQFLIQYYNGEERAKGNILERFSAQQFPDLHSELNLSSLELGDSALYFCASSVMRTGGNYGYTFGSGTRLTVV.

In regard to this clone: This CDR3 is also generated by other DNA sequences in the sample. The genes are TRBV29-1 and TRBJ2-1; the match to TRBD1 covers 7 bases. CDR3 length equals 12 residues. With 7 bases clipped from V and 9 bases from J, the junction kept 9 bases outside the gene matches. Germline V gives CDR1 SQVTM, CDR2 ANQGSEA. The CDR3: CSGRTGDGEQFF. The CDR3, as DNA: TGCAGCGGAAGGACAGGAGACGGTGAGCAGTTCTTC.

This chain joins TRBV19 and TRBJ1-1; D might be TRBD1 (6 bases). Deletions cut 5 bases from V and 5 bases from J, with 18 bases between. Germline CDR1 LNHDA, CDR2 SQIVND (reference sequence). The CDR3 loop spans 15 amino acids. CDR3 amino acids: CASSRKPGAGTEAFF. The CDR3 DNA is TGTGCCAGTAGTCGCAAACCAGGGGCAGGGACTGAAGCTTTCTTT.

The sample holds one count of this clone. V gene TRBV7-2 combines with J gene TRBJ1-2, with 9 nucleotides matching TRBD1. Per the germline V gene, CDR1 is SGHTA and CDR2 is FQGNSA. There are 16 residues in the CDR3. V shed 5 bases and J 7 bases; nucleotides not matched to a gene: 14. This CDR3 reads CASSPGGLQGARGYTF. The CDR3 bases are TGTGCCAGCAGCCCGGGGGGGCTACAGGGGGCCCGTGGCTACACCTTC.

This clone was found once. The chain combines TRBV12-5 with TRBJ1-3; 7 bases are shared with TRBD1. The trim removed 5 bases at V and 2 bases at J, leaving 3 bases unmatched. Germline CDR1 LGHNT, CDR2 FRNRAP. The CDR3 consists of 14 residues. CDR3 in DNA: TGTGCTAGTGGTCCGACAGGGACTGGAAACACCATATATTTT. It encodes CASGPTGTGNTIYF.

The V and J genes are TRBV28 and TRBJ2-5, with D maybe TRBD1 (5 bases). V was clipped by 6 bases and J by 5 bases, with 19 bases between them. The CDR3 runs to 15 residues. CDR1 and CDR2 (germline): MDHEN, SYDVKM. CDR3 coding DNA: TGTGCCAGCAGCCTAGGCCTCGGACAATGGGAGACCCAGTACTTC. This encodes CASSLGLGQWETQYF.

The chain links TRBV1 to TRBJ2-1; the table calls TRBD2, which could not be checked here. TRBV1 is annotated as a pseudogene. The CDR3 covers 15 residues. The CDR3 DNA follows: TGCACCAGCAGCCATACGACTAGCGATTACAATGAGCAGTTCTTC. Encoded protein: CTSSHTTSDYNEQFF.